Below, 19 T cell receptor beta chains from the same sample are listed, as sequenced in a study of T cell responses to AZD1222 COVID-19 vaccine. TCRdb's copy holds only in-frame clones and misses some; the assay was immunoSEQ multiplex PCR. This repertoire shows around 140,000 clones, more than 75% found once; its top ten account for around 0.98%. The sequencing used peripheral blood, collected 28 days after the second AZD1222 dose. The origin of the receptors is an adult who received the AZD1222 COVID-19 vaccine.

The gene calls are TRBV18 and TRBJ1-4; D unresolved. The V and J ends lost 0 bases and 15 bases respectively, with 14 bases between them. CDR3 length: 13 amino acids. From germline, CDR1 is KGHSH and CDR2 LQKENI. CDR3 sequence (DNA): TGTGCCAGCTCACCACCGGTGCTCCCGCTCTTGTTTTTT. It encodes CASSPPVLPLLFF.

The J gene is TRBJ1-2, the V gene TRBV7-3; 8 bases fit TRBD1. This CDR3 spans 13 amino acids. CDR1 and CDR2 (germline): SGHTA, FQGTGA. J lost 8 bases, V lost 4 bases, and 6 bases had no gene match. CDR3 amino acids: CASSSNRGGGYTF. The CDR3 DNA follows: TGTGCCAGCAGCTCCAACAGGGGGGGAGGCTACACCTTC.

V usage is TRBV6-5 and J usage is TRBJ2-7; TRBD2 aligns across 8 bases. Germline CDR1 is MNHEY and CDR2 is SVGAGI. The CDR3 covers 16 residues. V gave up 0 bases and J gave up 2 bases; unmatched junction bases: 6. In nucleotides, the CDR3 is TGTGCCAGCAGTTACTCGTGGGGACTAGGGACCTACGAGCAGTACTTC. Translated: CASSYSWGLGTYEQYF.

V is TRBV2 and J is TRBJ1-5; tentatively, D is TRBD1 (5 bases). This CDR3 has 15 residues. The germline V gene has CDR1 SNHLY and CDR2 FYNNEI. Trimming took off 6 bases at V and 5 bases at J, with 17 bases between the two ends. The CDR3 coding sequence is TGTGCCAGCAGCCCTGGCTCACGGGGCGATCAGCCCCAGCATTTT. Its protein product is CASSPGSRGDQPQHF.

This clone came up once. The V and J genes are TRBV11-2 and TRBJ1-2; D gene unclear. This CDR3 region has 16 residues. V lost 5 bases, J lost 7 bases, and 23 bases lay in between. In germline, CDR1 is SGHAT, CDR2 FQNNGV. This chain's CDR3 is CASSPLSAYPRGGYTF. CDR3 coding DNA: TGTGCCAGCAGCCCGCTTTCGGCTTATCCCCGGGGTGGCTACACCTTC.

The CDR3: CASSLTLGNNEQFF. The CDR3 DNA reads as TGTGCCAGCTCACTGACCTTGGGGAACAATGAGCAGTTCTTC. This chain joins TRBV18 and TRBJ2-1; D gene unclear. The V end lost 4 bases, the J end lost 5 bases, and 12 bases lay between the germline ends. Looked up from germline, CDR1 is KGHSH and CDR2 is LQKENI. The CDR3 sequence is 14 residues long.

This chain connects TRBV9 to TRBJ2-1; 7 nucleotides align to TRBD1. The CDR3 is 16 residues long. Germline assignment: CDR1 SGDLS and CDR2 YYNGEE. Losses at the gene ends were 3 bases for V and 0 bases for J; bases not matched to a gene: 6. The CDR3 loop reads CASSERDSSSYNEQFF. The CDR3 region has the DNA TGTGCCAGCAGCGAACGGGACAGCAGCTCCTACAATGAGCAGTTCTTC. Combining the CDR3 with reference TRBV9 and TRBJ2-1 gives the whole variable domain DSGVTQTPKHLITATGQRVTLRCSPRSGDLSVYWYQQSLDQGLQFLIQYYNGEERAKGNILERFSAQQFPDLHSELNLSSLELGDSALYFCASSERDSSSYNEQFFGPGTRLTVL.

The V and J genes are TRBV5-4 and TRBJ2-4; maybe TRBD2 (5 bases). This CDR3 has 16 amino acids. In germline, CDR1 is SGHNT, CDR2 YYREEE (reference sequence). Trimming took off 4 bases at V and 0 bases at J, with 14 bases between the two ends. The CDR3 nucleotides are TGTGCCAGCAGCCCGGAGGCAGGTGTAGCCAAAAACATTCAGTACTTC. Translated: CASSPEAGVAKNIQYF.

This chain links TRBV19 with TRBJ1-6; no clear D. CDR1 LNHDA and CDR2 SQIVND come from the germline V gene (reference sequence). This CDR3 is 14 amino acids long. Trimming removed 6 bases at V and 4 bases at J, with 10 bases between. The CDR3 DNA is TGTGCCAGTAGGTCGGCGTCATATAATTCACCCCTCCACTTT. Protein sequence: CASRSASYNSPLHF.

Comment on this clone: The junction differs from germline at one of its ends, possibly a read error. The chain links TRBV19 to TRBJ2-5; D is uncertain. In germline, CDR1 is LNHDA, CDR2 SQIVND (reference sequence). CDR3 length equals 14 residues. CDR3 DNA: TGTGCCAGTAGTATAGGGCCGTCTCAAGAGGCCCAGTACTTC. Protein product: CASSIGPSQEAQYF.

The J gene is TRBJ2-3, the V gene TRBV28, with D perhaps matching TRBD1 (6 bases). The CDR3 has 18 amino acids. Germline values: CDR1 MDHEN, CDR2 SYDVKM. The ends were cut back, 3 bases at V and 1 base at J, with 20 bases in the middle. CDR3 sequence: CASSFVLTQGRGTDTQYF. Here the CDR3 DNA reads TGTGCCAGCAGTTTCGTCCTGACACAGGGCAGGGGCACAGATACGCAGTATTTT.

The chain is built from TRBV7-3 and TRBJ2-3; D perhaps matches TRBD2 (7 bases). CDR3 length: 17 amino acids. V was pared by 0 bases and J by 4 bases, with 17 bases between. Germline-derived CDR1 and CDR2 are SGHTA and FQGTGA. The CDR3 coding sequence is TGTGCCAGCAGCTTAACCGGGGGGCCAAGGTTGTCAGATACGCAGTATTTT. It is translated as CASSLTGGPRLSDTQYF.

The chain combines TRBV19 with TRBJ2-3; unclear D gene. This CDR3 is built from 15 residues. V dropped 2 bases and J dropped 1 base, with 10 bases sitting between them. Germline lookup yields CDR1 LNHDA and CDR2 SQIVND (reference sequence). The CDR3 nucleotides are TGTGCCAGTAGTATAAACCGGCAGGGCACAGATACGCAGTATTTT. It encodes CASSINRQGTDTQYF. Based on the CDR3 plus reference TRBV19 and TRBJ2-3, the full variable domain is DGGITQSPKYLFRKEGQNVTLSCEQNLNHDAMYWYRQDPGQGLRLIYYSQIVNDFQKGDIAEGYSVSREKKESFPLTVTSAQKNPTAFYLCASSINRQGTDTQYFGPGTRLTVL.

The chain recombines TRBV11-2 with TRBJ1-2; D gene unclear. The CDR3 length is 15 residues. CDR1 SGHAT and CDR2 FQNNGV come from the germline V gene. The V end lost 5 bases, the J end lost 5 bases, and 18 bases lay between the germline ends. The CDR3 region is CASSLPLQRGYGYTF. The CDR3 nucleotides read TGTGCCAGCAGCCTGCCCTTACAGCGCGGGTATGGCTACACCTTC.

The gene calls are TRBV7-8 and TRBJ1-6; 10 bases line up with TRBD1. The CDR3 totals 18 residues. Germline V gene lookup returns CDR1 SGHVS and CDR2 FQNEAQ. With 5 bases clipped from V and 5 bases from J, the junction kept 12 bases outside the gene matches. CDR3 nucleotides: TGTGCCAGCAGCAAGAGACGGAGCGGGACAGGGGATAATTCACCCCTCCACTTT. It yields the protein CASSKRRSGTGDNSPLHF.

This clone was seen once. V is TRBV10-2 and J is TRBJ2-1; perhaps TRBD2 as D (6 bases). V was shortened by 8 bases and J by 9 bases, with 8 bases between the two germline ends. CDR1 is WSHSY and CDR2 is SAAADI in the germline V gene. This CDR3 comprises 10 residues. CDR3 sequence (DNA): TGCGCCAGCGGGGGGAGTGAGCAGTTCTTC. As protein: CASGGSEQFF.

This clone was recorded once. V usage is TRBV6-5 and J usage is TRBJ2-1; D perhaps matches TRBD1 (5 bases). Between the trimmed V and J ends, which lost 6 bases and 7 bases, there was a span of 19 bases. Germline CDR1 and CDR2: MNHEY and SVGAGI. The CDR3 loop spans 15 amino acids. CDR3 coding DNA: TGTGCCAGCAGGATTCAGGGTGACCCCCCTAATGAGCAGTTCTTC. Its translation is CASRIQGDPPNEQFF.

The chain couples TRBV12-3 or TRBV12-4 to TRBJ2-7; TRBD1 or TRBD2 may be the D gene (5 bases each). This CDR3 spans 12 amino acids. V dropped 6 bases and J dropped 3 bases, with 9 bases sitting between them. The CDR3, as DNA: TGTGCCAGCAGCTGGGGGTACTACGAGCAGTACTTC. It encodes CASSWGYYEQYF.

The rearrangement joins TRBV24-1 to TRBJ2-5; D is unclear. V was shortened by 5 bases and J by 1 base, with 13 bases between the two germline ends. The CDR3 extends over 15 amino acids. CDR1 and CDR2 from the germline V gene are KGHDR and SFDVKD. The CDR3 loop reads CATSATQSAQETQYF. CDR3 sequence (DNA): TGTGCCACCAGTGCCACTCAGAGCGCCCAAGAGACCCAGTACTTC.